One sample yielded the 6 T cell receptor beta chains listed below, sequenced in a study of cytomegalovirus exposure and HLA in healthy donors. This PCR relied on a set of 60 Vbeta primers and 13 Jbeta primers. Using immunoSEQ multiplex PCR, the repertoire was profiled, and TCRdb retains in-frame clones only, with some absent. The sample lists some 170,000 clones, around 80% occurring once. The source material was PBMCs. The origin of the receptors is a woman aged 60-75 years in good health and CMV-seropositive.

This clone was counted a few times. CDR3 DNA sequence: TGTGCCACCCGCACAGGGTTAGGAGGTCGAGAAAAACTGTTTTTT. Translated, it gives CATRTGLGGREKLFF. This sequence joins TRBV6-5 and TRBJ1-4; perhaps TRBD1 as D (6 bases). Germline V gene sequence: CDR1 MNHEY, CDR2 SVGAGI. This CDR3 is built from 15 residues. Trimming cost V 10 bases and J 8 bases, with 23 bases left between them.

This rearrangement joins TRBV9 to TRBJ2-7, with TRBD2 as a possible D gene (5 bases). Germline-derived CDR1 and CDR2 are SGDLS and YYNGEE. The CDR3 is 15 amino acids. Trimming removed 0 bases from V and 6 bases from J, with 16 bases in between. CDR3: CASSVGGSNRGEQYF. The CDR3 nucleotides are TGTGCCAGCAGCGTAGGCGGCTCCAACCGGGGCGAGCAGTACTTC.

This chain uses TRBV4-3 with TRBJ2-2; TRBD1 is a possible D gene (6 bases). CDR1 and CDR2 (germline): LGHNA, YSLEER. This CDR3 region has 16 residues. V was pared by 0 bases and J by 0 bases, with 8 bases between. The CDR3 DNA sequence: TGCGCCAGCAGCCAAGACAGGGGCTCGAACACCGGGGAGCTGTTTTTT. This sequence encodes CASSQDRGSNTGELFF.

The rearrangement uses TRBV5-1 and TRBJ2-7; 10 bases agree with TRBD1. This CDR3 is 15 amino acids long. Germline V gene lookup returns CDR1 SGHRS and CDR2 YFSETQ. With V trimmed by 4 bases and J by 2 bases, 6 bases remained unmatched. CDR3 residues: CASSTGQGYAYEQYF. DNA for the CDR3: TGCGCCAGCAGCACGGGACAGGGGTACGCCTACGAGCAGTACTTC.

This clone was found once. This chain links TRBV29-1 with TRBJ2-7; D gene unclear. This CDR3 comprises 14 residues. Germline values: CDR1 SQVTM, CDR2 ANQGSEA. V gave up 4 bases and J gave up 0 bases, with 13 bases separating them. For the CDR3, the DNA is TGCAGCGTTGTAAATAGCCGAAGCTCCTACGAGCAGTACTTC. Translation: CSVVNSRSSYEQYF.

The J gene is TRBJ1-4, the V gene TRBV19; D gene unclear. The CDR3 is made up of 14 amino acids. The germline V and J ends were trimmed by 5 bases and 10 bases, with 17 bases remaining between them. Germline V CDR1 and CDR2: LNHDA, SQIVND (reference sequence). The CDR3 protein is CASSSSGIAGKLFF. The DNA for the CDR3 is TGTGCCAGTAGTTCTTCCGGGATAGCGGGAAAACTGTTTTTT. Drawing the rest from reference TRBV19 and TRBJ1-4, the complete variable domain is DGGITQSPKYLFRKEGQNVTLSCEQNLNHDAMYWYRQDPGQGLRLIYYSQIVNDFQKGDIAEGYSVSREKKESFPLTVTSAQKNPTAFYLCASSSSGIAGKLFFGSGTQLSVL.